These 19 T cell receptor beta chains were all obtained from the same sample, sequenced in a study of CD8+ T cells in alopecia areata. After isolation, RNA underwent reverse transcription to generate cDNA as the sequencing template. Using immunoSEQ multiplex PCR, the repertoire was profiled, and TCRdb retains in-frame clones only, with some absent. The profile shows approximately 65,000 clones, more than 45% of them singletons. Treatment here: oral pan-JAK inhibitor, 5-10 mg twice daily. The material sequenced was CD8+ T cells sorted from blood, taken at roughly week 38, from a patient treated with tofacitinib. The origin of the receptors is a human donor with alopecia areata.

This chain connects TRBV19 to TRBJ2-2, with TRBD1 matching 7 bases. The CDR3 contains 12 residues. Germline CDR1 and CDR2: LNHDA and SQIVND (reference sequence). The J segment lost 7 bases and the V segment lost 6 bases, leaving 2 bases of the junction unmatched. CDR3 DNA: TGTGCCAGTAGGACAGGGTTCGGGGAGCTGTTTTTT. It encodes CASRTGFGELFF.

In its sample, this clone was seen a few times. This CDR3 is CSVLTGVTYEQYF. The CDR3 coding sequence is TGCAGCGTCCTAACCGGGGTTACCTACGAGCAGTACTTC. The rearrangement links TRBV29-1 to TRBJ2-7; D is possibly TRBD2 (5 bases). CDR1 SQVTM and CDR2 ANQGSEA come from the germline V gene. CDR3 length: 13 residues. V lost 6 bases and J 2 bases, leaving 14 bases between the germline ends.

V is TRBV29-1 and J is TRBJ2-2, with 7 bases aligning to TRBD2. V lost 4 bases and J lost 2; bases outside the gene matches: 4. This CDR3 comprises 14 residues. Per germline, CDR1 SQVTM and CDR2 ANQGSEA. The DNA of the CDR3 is TGCAGCGTTGGGGCTAGCGGTAACACCGGGGAGCTGTTTTTT. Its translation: CSVGASGNTGELFF.

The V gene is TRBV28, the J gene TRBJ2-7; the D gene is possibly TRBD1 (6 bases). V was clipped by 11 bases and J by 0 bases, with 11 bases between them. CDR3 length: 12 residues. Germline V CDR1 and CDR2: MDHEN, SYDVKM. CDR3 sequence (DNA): TGTGCCGGCGCGGACAGCTCCTACGAGCAGTACTTC. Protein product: CAGADSSYEQYF. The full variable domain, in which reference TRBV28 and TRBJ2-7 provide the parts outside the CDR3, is DVKVTQSSRYLVKRTGEKVFLECVQDMDHENMFWYRQDPGLGLRLIYFSYDVKMKEKGDIPEGYSVSREKKERFSLILESASTNQTSMYLCAGADSSYEQYFGPGTRLTVT.

The CDR3 DNA sequence: TGCAGCGTTGAGGGGGGGACAGAAGGCACCGGGGAGCTGTTTTTT. This codes for CSVEGGTEGTGELFF. The chain is built from TRBV29-1 and TRBJ2-2; D tentatively fits TRBD1 or TRBD2 (7 bases each). The germline V gene encodes CDR1 SQVTM and CDR2 ANQGSEA. V lost 3 bases, J lost 4 bases, and 15 bases lay in between. The CDR3 covers 15 residues.

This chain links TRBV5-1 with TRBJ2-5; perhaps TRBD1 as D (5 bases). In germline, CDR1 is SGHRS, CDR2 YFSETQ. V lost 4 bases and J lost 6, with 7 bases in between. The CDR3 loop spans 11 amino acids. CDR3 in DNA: TGCGCCAGCAGCGGGGCGCAGACCCAGTACTTC. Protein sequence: CASSGAQTQYF. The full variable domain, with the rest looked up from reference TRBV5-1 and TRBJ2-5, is KAGVTQTPRYLIKTRGQQVTLSCSPISGHRSVSWYQQTPGQGLQFLFEYFSETQRNKGNFPGRFSGRQFSNSRSEMNVSTLELGDSALYLCASSGAQTQYFGPGTRLLVL.

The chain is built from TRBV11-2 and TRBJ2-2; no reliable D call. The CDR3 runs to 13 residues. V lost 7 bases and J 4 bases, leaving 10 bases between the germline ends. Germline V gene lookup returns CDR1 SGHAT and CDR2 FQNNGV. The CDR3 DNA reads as TGTGCCAGCACCCGAGCCCTCACCGGGGAGCTGTTTTTT. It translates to CASTRALTGELFF.

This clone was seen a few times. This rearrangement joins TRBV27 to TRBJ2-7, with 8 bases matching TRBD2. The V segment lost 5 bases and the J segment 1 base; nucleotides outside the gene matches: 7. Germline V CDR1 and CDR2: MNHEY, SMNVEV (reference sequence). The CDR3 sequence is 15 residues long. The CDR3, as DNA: TGTGCCAGCAGTACCGGGAGGGCCGGATCCTACGAGCAGTACTTC. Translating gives CASSTGRAGSYEQYF.

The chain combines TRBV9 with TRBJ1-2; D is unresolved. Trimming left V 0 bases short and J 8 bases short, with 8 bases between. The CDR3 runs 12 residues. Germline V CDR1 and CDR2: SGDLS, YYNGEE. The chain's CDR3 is CASSVDSGGYTF. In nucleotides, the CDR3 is TGTGCCAGCAGCGTAGACAGCGGCGGCTACACCTTC.

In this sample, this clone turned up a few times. The CDR3 spells CAWNIGTSGRYEQYF. The CDR3 region has the DNA TGTGCCTGGAACATTGGGACTAGCGGGAGATACGAGCAGTACTTC. The chain combines TRBV30 with TRBJ2-7; 14 bases line up with TRBD2. V shed 4 bases, J shed 4 bases, and the junction held 6 bases outside the gene matches. This CDR3 spans 15 amino acids. Germline V gives CDR1 GTSNPN, CDR2 SVGIG (reference sequence).

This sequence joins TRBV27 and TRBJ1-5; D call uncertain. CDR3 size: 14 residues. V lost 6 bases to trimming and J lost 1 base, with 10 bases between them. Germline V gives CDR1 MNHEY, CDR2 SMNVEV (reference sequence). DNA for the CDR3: TGTGCCAGCAGGCTTAGAGGGAGCAATCAGCCCCAGCATTTT. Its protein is CASRLRGSNQPQHF.

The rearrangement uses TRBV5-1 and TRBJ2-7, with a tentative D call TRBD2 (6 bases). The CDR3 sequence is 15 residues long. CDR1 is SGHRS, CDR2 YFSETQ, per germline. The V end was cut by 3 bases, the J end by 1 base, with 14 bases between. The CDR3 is CASSWALGGSYEQYF. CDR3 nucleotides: TGCGCCAGCAGCTGGGCCCTTGGAGGGTCCTACGAGCAGTACTTC.

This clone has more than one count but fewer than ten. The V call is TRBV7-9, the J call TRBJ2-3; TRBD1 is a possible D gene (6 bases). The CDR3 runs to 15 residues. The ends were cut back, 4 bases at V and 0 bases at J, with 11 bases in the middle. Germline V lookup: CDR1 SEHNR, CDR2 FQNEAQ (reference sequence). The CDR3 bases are TGTGCCAGCAGCTCGGACAGTACTAGCACAGATACGCAGTATTTT. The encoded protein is CASSSDSTSTDTQYF.

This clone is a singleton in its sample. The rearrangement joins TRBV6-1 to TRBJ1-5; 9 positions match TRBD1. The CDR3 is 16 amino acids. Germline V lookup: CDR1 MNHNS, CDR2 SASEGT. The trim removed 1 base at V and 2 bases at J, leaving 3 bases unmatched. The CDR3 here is CASSEVWTGGNQPQHF. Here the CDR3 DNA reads TGTGCCAGCAGTGAAGTTTGGACAGGGGGCAATCAGCCCCAGCATTTT.

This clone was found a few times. The CDR3, as DNA: TGTGCCAGCAGCGAGGGTAGACTTTACGAGCAGTACTTC. Its protein product is CASSEGRLYEQYF. The chain is built from TRBV7-6 and TRBJ2-7; D may be TRBD2 (5 bases). CDR3 length: 13 residues. V shed 5 bases and J shed 4 bases, with 12 bases lying between them. Germline V gene data show CDR1 as SGHVS and CDR2 as FNYEAQ.

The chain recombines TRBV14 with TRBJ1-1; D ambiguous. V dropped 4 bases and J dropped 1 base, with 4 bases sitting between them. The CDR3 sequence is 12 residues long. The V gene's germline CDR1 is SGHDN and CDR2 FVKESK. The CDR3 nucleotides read TGTGCCAGCAGCCGAAGGAACACTGAAGCTTTCTTT. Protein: CASSRRNTEAFF.

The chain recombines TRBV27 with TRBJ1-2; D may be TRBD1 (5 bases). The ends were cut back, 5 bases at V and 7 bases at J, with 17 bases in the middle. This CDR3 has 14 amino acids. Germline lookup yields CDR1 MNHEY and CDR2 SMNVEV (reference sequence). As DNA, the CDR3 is TGTGCCAGCAGTACCCCAGGCGGGGGAGGTGGCTACACCTTC. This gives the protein CASSTPGGGGGYTF.

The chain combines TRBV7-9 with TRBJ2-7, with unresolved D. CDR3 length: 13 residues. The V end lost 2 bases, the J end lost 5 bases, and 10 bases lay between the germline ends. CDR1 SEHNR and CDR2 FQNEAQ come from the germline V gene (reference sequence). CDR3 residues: CASSLYGVHEQYF. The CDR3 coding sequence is TGTGCCAGCAGCTTATATGGTGTCCACGAGCAGTACTTC.

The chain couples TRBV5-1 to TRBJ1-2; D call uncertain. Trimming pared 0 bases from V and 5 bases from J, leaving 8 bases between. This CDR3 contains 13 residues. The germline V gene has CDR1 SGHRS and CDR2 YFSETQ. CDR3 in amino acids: CASSLAGDYGYTF. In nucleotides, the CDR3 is TGCGCCAGCAGCTTGGCGGGAGATTATGGCTACACCTTC.